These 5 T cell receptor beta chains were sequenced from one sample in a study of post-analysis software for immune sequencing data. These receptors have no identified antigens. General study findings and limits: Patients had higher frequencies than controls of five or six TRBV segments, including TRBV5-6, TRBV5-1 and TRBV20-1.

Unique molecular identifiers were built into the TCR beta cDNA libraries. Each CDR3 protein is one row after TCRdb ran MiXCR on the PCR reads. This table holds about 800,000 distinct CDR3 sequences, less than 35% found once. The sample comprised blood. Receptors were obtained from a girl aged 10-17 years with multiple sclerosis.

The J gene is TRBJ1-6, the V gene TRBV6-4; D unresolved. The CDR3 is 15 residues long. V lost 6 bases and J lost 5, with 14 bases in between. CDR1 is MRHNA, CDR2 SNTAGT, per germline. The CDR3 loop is CASSVNRGNNSPLHF. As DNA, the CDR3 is TGTGCCAGCAGCGTCAACAGAGGAAATAATTCACCCCTCCACTTT.

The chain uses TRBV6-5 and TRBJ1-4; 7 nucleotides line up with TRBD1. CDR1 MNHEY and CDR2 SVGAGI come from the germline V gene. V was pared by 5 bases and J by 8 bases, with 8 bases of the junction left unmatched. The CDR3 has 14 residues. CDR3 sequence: CASSVVTGREKLFF. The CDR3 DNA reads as TGTGCCAGCAGTGTTGTGACAGGGAGAGAAAAACTGTTTTTT.

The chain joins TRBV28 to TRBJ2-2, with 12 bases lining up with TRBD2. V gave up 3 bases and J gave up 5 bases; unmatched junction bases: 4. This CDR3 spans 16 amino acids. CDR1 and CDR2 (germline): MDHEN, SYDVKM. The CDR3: CASSFPTSGGTGELFF. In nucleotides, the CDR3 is TGTGCCAGCAGTTTCCCCACTAGCGGGGGGACCGGGGAGCTGTTTTTT. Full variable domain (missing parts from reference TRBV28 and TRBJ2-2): DVKVTQSSRYLVKRTGEKVFLECVQDMDHENMFWYRQDPGLGLRLIYFSYDVKMKEKGDIPEGYSVSREKKERFSLILESASTNQTSMYLCASSFPTSGGTGELFFGEGSRLTVL.

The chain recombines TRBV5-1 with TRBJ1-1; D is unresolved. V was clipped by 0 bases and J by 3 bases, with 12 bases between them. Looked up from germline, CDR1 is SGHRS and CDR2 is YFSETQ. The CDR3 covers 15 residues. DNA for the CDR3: TGCGCCAGCAGCTTGGTTAGTTTGGGAGACACTGAAGCTTTCTTT. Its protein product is CASSLVSLGDTEAFF.

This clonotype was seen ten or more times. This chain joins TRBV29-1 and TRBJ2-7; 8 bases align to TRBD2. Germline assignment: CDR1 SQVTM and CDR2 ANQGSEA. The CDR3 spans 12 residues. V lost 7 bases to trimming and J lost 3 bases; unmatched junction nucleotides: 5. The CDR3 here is CSAVSGNYEQYF. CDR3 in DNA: TGCAGCGCGGTTAGCGGGAACTACGAGCAGTACTTC.